This T cell receptor beta chain was documented in a study of blood T cell repertoires in COVID-19. Study context: T cells, B-cell-depleted T cells, or PBMCs provided the cDNA or gDNA that served as material.

The method was immunoSEQ multiplex PCR; TCRdb's version includes in-frame clones alone and lacks a portion of them. The sample includes around 140,000 clones, less than 90% of them seen just once. Recruited during active infection, patients (from Seattle) were subsequently followed longitudinally. The CDR3 length is 14 residues. CDR1 SNHLY and CDR2 FYNNEI come from the germline V gene. Trimming took 8 bases from V and 3 from J, leaving 14 bases between them. This sequence originates from a man aged 25-45 years with COVID-19, enrolled during active disease. The chain uses TRBV2 and TRBJ1-5, with a tentative D call TRBD1 (6 bases). The sample consisted of peripheral blood. CDR3 DNA: TGTGCCAGCCGGGGGGGGCCGTACAATCAGCCCCAGCATTTT. Its protein is CASRGGPYNQPQHF.